A selection of T cell receptor beta chains follows, all from one sample in a study of blood T cell repertoires in COVID-19. Profiled with immunoSEQ multiplex PCR; TCRdb holds only in-frame clones, not every one. Of 310,000 or so clones in the sample, about 85% were seen once. The source material was PBMCs or T cells enriched from blood (not recorded which). Receptors were obtained from a woman aged 30 to 39 who had recovered from COVID-19. CDR3s include the opening cysteine and the closing phenylalanine or tryptophan. The D gene is left open where the match is weak. A row's size may be missing; if present it is once, few, many or a size class.

D gene: .; J gene: TRBJ2-4; V gene: TRBV5-1; clone size: .; CDR3 protein: CASSLEGTSRQRDIQYF; CDR3 DNA: TGCGCCAGCAGCTTGGAAGGGACATCTCGACAAAGGGACATTCAGTACTTC
D gene: TRBD1; J gene: TRBJ2-1; V gene: TRBV6-5; clone size: .; CDR3 protein: CASSFHRGEQFF; CDR3 DNA: TGTGCCAGCAGTTTCCACAGGGGTGAGCAGTTCTTC
D gene: TRBD1; J gene: TRBJ1-1; V gene: TRBV19; clone size: once; CDR3 protein: CASKGQGSPEAFF; CDR3 DNA: TGTGCCAGTAAGGGACAGGGGTCCCCTGAAGCTTTCTTT
D gene: .; J gene: TRBJ1-1; V gene: TRBV15; clone size: .; CDR3 protein: CATSRAGRGEAFF; CDR3 DNA: TGTGCCACCAGCAGAGCGGGTCGTGGTGAAGCTTTCTTT
D gene: .; J gene: TRBJ1-1; V gene: TRBV6-5; clone size: once; CDR3 protein: CASSIGGYTEAFF; CDR3 DNA: TGTGCCAGCAGTATCGGGGGGTACACTGAAGCTTTCTTT
D gene: .; J gene: TRBJ1-6; V gene: TRBV3-1/TRBV3-2; clone size: .; CDR3 protein: CASSQDSGANSPLHF; CDR3 DNA: TGTGCCAGCAGCCAAGATTCAGGGGCCAATTCACCCCTCCACTTT
D gene: .; J gene: TRBJ2-2; V gene: TRBV11-2; clone size: .; CDR3 protein: CASSHPGTGELFF; CDR3 DNA: TGTGCCAGCAGCCACCCGGGCACCGGGGAGCTGTTTTTT
D gene: .; J gene: TRBJ1-1; V gene: TRBV12-3/TRBV12-4; clone size: .; CDR3 protein: CASSLDRYTEAFF; CDR3 DNA: TGTGCCAGCAGTTTAGACCGGTACACTGAAGCTTTCTTT
D gene: .; J gene: TRBJ1-1; V gene: TRBV6-5; clone size: .; CDR3 protein: CATDRYTEAFF; CDR3 DNA: TGTGCCACCGACAGATACACTGAAGCTTTCTTT
D gene: .; J gene: TRBJ2-1; V gene: TRBV5-8; clone size: .; CDR3 protein: CASSLWPSGNEQFF; CDR3 DNA: TGTGCCAGCAGCTTGTGGCCCTCGGGGAATGAGCAGTTCTTC
D gene: .; J gene: TRBJ1-2; V gene: TRBV6-1; clone size: .; CDR3 protein: CASSEETASNYGYTF; CDR3 DNA: TGTGCCAGCAGTGAAGAGACAGCTTCTAACTATGGCTACACCTTC
D gene: .; J gene: TRBJ1-6; V gene: TRBV6-4; clone size: .; CDR3 protein: CASSDGALNRPLHF; CDR3 DNA: TGTGCCAGCAGTGACGGTGCCCTGAATCGGCCCCTCCACTTT
D gene: .; J gene: TRBJ1-3; V gene: TRBV10-3; clone size: .; CDR3 protein: CAISGARGSGNTIYF; CDR3 DNA: TGTGCCATCAGTGGGGCACGGGGGTCTGGAAACACCATATATTTT
D gene: .; J gene: TRBJ1-3; V gene: TRBV12-5; clone size: .; CDR3 protein: CASAPRGMNTIYF; CDR3 DNA: TGTGCTAGTGCTCCCCGGGGAATGAACACCATATATTTT
D gene: .; J gene: TRBJ1-1; V gene: TRBV6-2/TRBV6-3; clone size: few; CDR3 protein: CASSHRNTEAFF; CDR3 DNA: TGTGCCAGCAGCCACAGGAACACTGAAGCTTTCTTT
D gene: TRBD1; J gene: TRBJ1-2; V gene: TRBV9; clone size: .; CDR3 protein: CASSADRGTLNYGYTF; CDR3 DNA: TGTGCCAGCAGCGCGGACAGGGGGACTCTTAACTATGGCTACACCTTC
D gene: .; J gene: TRBJ1-1; V gene: TRBV9; clone size: once; CDR3 protein: CASSVGTGQRKAFF; CDR3 DNA: TGTGCCAGCAGCGTAGGAACAGGCCAACGGAAGGCTTTCTTT
D gene: .; J gene: TRBJ1-1; V gene: TRBV19; clone size: .; CDR3 protein: CASENRENTEAFF; CDR3 DNA: TGTGCCAGTGAAAACAGGGAGAACACTGAAGCTTTCTTT
D gene: TRBD1; J gene: TRBJ1-1; V gene: TRBV6-5; clone size: .; CDR3 protein: CASRRQGNTEAFF; CDR3 DNA: TGTGCCAGCCGGAGACAGGGTAACACTGAAGCTTTCTTT
D gene: .; J gene: TRBJ1-1; V gene: TRBV6-1; clone size: once; CDR3 protein: CASSETRDWNTEAFF; CDR3 DNA: TGTGCCAGCAGTGAAACGAGAGACTGGAACACTGAAGCTTTCTTT
D gene: .; J gene: TRBJ1-1; V gene: TRBV19; clone size: .; CDR3 protein: CASSAQGLPMNTEAFF; CDR3 DNA: TGTGCCAGTAGTGCCCAGGGTCTACCTATGAACACTGAAGCTTTCTTT
D gene: .; J gene: TRBJ2-2; V gene: TRBV18; clone size: .; CDR3 protein: CASSPPDSKGAGELFF; CDR3 DNA: TGTGCCAGCTCACCTCCCGACAGCAAAGGGGCCGGGGAGCTGTTTTTT
D gene: TRBD1; J gene: TRBJ1-3; V gene: TRBV4-1; clone size: .; CDR3 protein: CASSPRTGGDGNTIYF; CDR3 DNA: TGCGCCAGCAGCCCCCGGACAGGGGGCGATGGAAACACCATATATTTT
D gene: .; J gene: TRBJ1-1; V gene: TRBV11-2; clone size: .; CDR3 protein: CASSLVTGVYEAFF; CDR3 DNA: TGTGCCAGCAGCTTAGTTACCGGGGTTTATGAAGCTTTCTTT
D gene: .; J gene: TRBJ1-1; V gene: TRBV19; clone size: .; CDR3 protein: CASSLSIQGWTEAFF; CDR3 DNA: TGTGCCAGTAGCTTATCAATCCAGGGATGGACTGAAGCTTTCTTT
D gene: TRBD1; J gene: TRBJ1-1; V gene: TRBV5-1; clone size: .; CDR3 protein: CASSTGTGGMNTEAFF; CDR3 DNA: TGCGCCAGCAGCACCGGGACAGGGGGTATGAACACTGAAGCTTTCTTT
D gene: TRBD1; J gene: TRBJ1-5; V gene: TRBV19; clone size: .; CDR3 protein: CASRTGDRGKQPQHF; CDR3 DNA: TGTGCCAGTAGGACGGGAGACAGGGGGAAACAGCCCCAGCATTTT
D gene: .; J gene: TRBJ1-5; V gene: TRBV30; clone size: .; CDR3 protein: CAWSVGVGGVQPQHF; CDR3 DNA: TGTGCCTGGAGTGTCGGTGTCGGGGGGGTTCAGCCCCAGCATTTT
D gene: .; J gene: TRBJ1-5; V gene: TRBV27; clone size: .; CDR3 protein: CASSFSEGSFRNQPQHF; CDR3 DNA: TGTGCCAGCAGTTTCTCGGAGGGCAGTTTTCGCAATCAGCCCCAGCATTTT
D gene: .; J gene: TRBJ1-1; V gene: TRBV6-5; clone size: .; CDR3 protein: CASSYTRAAGTEAFF; CDR3 DNA: TGTGCCAGCAGTTACACGAGGGCGGCGGGGACTGAAGCTTTCTTT
D gene: .; J gene: TRBJ1-2; V gene: TRBV29-1; clone size: .; CDR3 protein: CSVEGGRERNYGYTF; CDR3 DNA: TGCAGCGTTGAAGGCGGCAGGGAACGGAACTATGGCTACACCTTC
D gene: TRBD2; J gene: TRBJ2-7; V gene: TRBV5-1; clone size: .; CDR3 protein: CASSLNPSGGASNEQYF; CDR3 DNA: TGCGCCAGCAGCTTGAATCCCAGCGGGGGGGCGTCTAACGAGCAGTACTTC
D gene: .; J gene: TRBJ1-2; V gene: TRBV27; clone size: once; CDR3 protein: CASGWEFNYGYTF; CDR3 DNA: TGTGCCAGCGGATGGGAGTTTAACTATGGCTACACCTTC
D gene: TRBD1; J gene: TRBJ1-2; V gene: TRBV4-3; clone size: .; CDR3 protein: CASSQVWDRVYGYTF; CDR3 DNA: TGCGCCAGCAGCCAAGTCTGGGACAGGGTCTATGGCTACACCTTC
D gene: .; J gene: TRBJ1-6; V gene: TRBV7-3; clone size: .; CDR3 protein: CASSLYGNSPLHF; CDR3 DNA: TGTGCCAGCAGCTTATACGGGAATTCACCCCTCCACTTT
D gene: .; J gene: TRBJ2-2; V gene: TRBV24-1; clone size: .; CDR3 protein: CAPQPGSVSGELFF; CDR3 DNA: TGTGCCCCCCAACCGGGGTCCGTGTCCGGGGAGCTGTTTTTT
D gene: .; J gene: TRBJ1-5; V gene: TRBV2; clone size: few; CDR3 protein: CASRGDSNQPQHF; CDR3 DNA: TGTGCCAGCCGGGGGGATAGCAATCAGCCCCAGCATTTT
D gene: TRBD1; J gene: TRBJ1-1; V gene: TRBV7-9; clone size: .; CDR3 protein: CASSFQGAVTEAFF; CDR3 DNA: TGTGCCAGCAGCTTCCAGGGGGCCGTCACTGAAGCTTTCTTT
D gene: TRBD1; J gene: TRBJ1-2; V gene: TRBV5-1; clone size: .; CDR3 protein: CASSSRGREIDYGYTF; CDR3 DNA: TGCGCCAGCAGCTCCAGGGGGCGCGAGATAGACTATGGCTACACCTTC
D gene: .; J gene: TRBJ1-3; V gene: TRBV7-2; clone size: .; CDR3 protein: CASPSPDSGTGNTIYF; CDR3 DNA: TGTGCCAGCCCCAGTCCCGACAGTGGGACTGGAAACACCATATATTTT
D gene: TRBD2; J gene: TRBJ2-7; V gene: TRBV5-1; clone size: .; CDR3 protein: CASSSLAGGSYEQYF; CDR3 DNA: TGCGCCAGCAGCTCACTAGCGGGGGGTTCCTACGAGCAGTACTTC
D gene: .; J gene: TRBJ1-2; V gene: TRBV6-5; clone size: .; CDR3 protein: CASRIRDLGYGYTF; CDR3 DNA: TGTGCCAGCAGAATCCGGGACTTGGGCTATGGCTACACCTTC
D gene: TRBD1; J gene: TRBJ1-3; V gene: TRBV5-1; clone size: .; CDR3 protein: CASSYGQDGGNTIYF; CDR3 DNA: TGCGCCAGCAGCTATGGACAGGATGGGGGAAACACCATATATTTT
D gene: .; J gene: TRBJ1-1; V gene: TRBV3-1/TRBV3-2; clone size: .; CDR3 protein: CASSPPDAGLMNTEAFF; CDR3 DNA: TGTGCCAGCAGCCCCCCAGACGCGGGACTCATGAACACTGAAGCTTTCTTT
D gene: .; J gene: TRBJ2-2; V gene: TRBV5-1; clone size: .; CDR3 protein: CASSLAQGNTGELFF; CDR3 DNA: TGCGCCAGCAGCTTGGCCCAGGGAAACACCGGGGAGCTGTTTTTT
D gene: TRBD1; J gene: TRBJ2-7; V gene: TRBV7-6; clone size: once; CDR3 protein: CASSLGQDSYEQYF; CDR3 DNA: TGTGCCAGCAGCCTGGGACAGGACTCCTACGAGCAGTACTTC
D gene: .; J gene: TRBJ1-1; V gene: TRBV5-5; clone size: .; CDR3 protein: CASRSEAEAFF; CDR3 DNA: TGTGCCAGCAGATCAGAGGCAGAAGCTTTCTTT
D gene: TRBD1; J gene: TRBJ1-4; V gene: TRBV6-5; clone size: .; CDR3 protein: CASRGQTEKLFF; CDR3 DNA: TGTGCCAGCAGGGGACAGACAGAAAAACTGTTTTTT
D gene: TRBD1; J gene: TRBJ2-5; V gene: TRBV5-6; clone size: .; CDR3 protein: CASSFIRDSQETQYF; CDR3 DNA: TGTGCCAGCAGCTTTATTCGGGACAGCCAAGAGACCCAGTACTTC
D gene: .; J gene: TRBJ2-5; V gene: TRBV19; clone size: .; CDR3 protein: CASSPRVPPKETQYF; CDR3 DNA: TGTGCCAGTAGTCCACGGGTCCCGCCGAAAGAGACCCAGTACTTC
D gene: .; J gene: TRBJ1-1; V gene: TRBV18; clone size: .; CDR3 protein: CASSPTDYEAFF; CDR3 DNA: TGTGCCAGCTCACCGACGGACTATGAAGCTTTCTTT
D gene: .; J gene: TRBJ1-3; V gene: TRBV6-5; clone size: .; CDR3 protein: CASRPVSTGGNTIYF; CDR3 DNA: TGTGCCAGCAGGCCCGTGTCTACAGGTGGAAACACCATATATTTT
D gene: TRBD2; J gene: TRBJ2-1; V gene: TRBV6-2/TRBV6-3; clone size: .; CDR3 protein: CASSFSSTSAEQFF; CDR3 DNA: TGTGCCAGCAGTTTCTCCTCGACTAGCGCTGAGCAGTTCTTC
D gene: TRBD1; J gene: TRBJ1-2; V gene: TRBV5-6; clone size: once; CDR3 protein: CASSEQSSGTGTFNGYTF; CDR3 DNA: TGTGCCAGCAGCGAGCAATCATCCGGGACAGGGACCTTCAATGGCTACACCTTC